This T cell receptor (beta chain) was captured in a study of T cell repertoires in cytomegalovirus infection. MiXCR was run by TCRdb on the reads, yielding one entry per CDR3 protein. The table lists roughly 720,000 distinct CDR3 sequences, about 40% of them singletons. This clonotype has at least ten counts. The sample was PBMCs. The receptor's source is a human donor in good health (CMV status not recorded). Some clones in this sample may be carry-over from other donors' samples.

DNA for the CDR3: TGTGCCAGCAGCGGTAGCGGGAGTTCCTACAATGAGCAGTTCTTC. It is translated as CASSGSGSSYNEQFF. The V call is TRBV7-8, the J call TRBJ2-1, with 9 bases aligning to TRBD2. This CDR3 has 15 amino acids. CDR1 is SGHVS and CDR2 is FQNEAQ in the germline V gene. J was trimmed by 1 base and V by 5 bases; bases with no gene match: 3.